Listed below are T cell receptor beta chains from one sample, sequenced in a study of cytomegalovirus exposure and HLA in healthy donors. The repertoire was sequenced with immunoSEQ multiplex PCR; TCRdb's copy has only in-frame clones and lacks some. This table holds about 150,000 clones. The specimen was PBMCs. The receptors shown here come from a woman between 45 and 65 years old in good health and CMV-seronegative. Both conserved end residues are part of each CDR3. A D gene is named only where the DNA matches it firmly.

cdr3_nt cdr3_aa d_call j_call v_call
TGCAGTGCTGGACAGGGGTACGAGCAGTACTTC CSAGQGYEQYF TRBD1 TRBJ2-7 TRBV20-1
TGTGCCAGCAGCATGCCTCCGGGACCTGGGGGCGCAGATACGCAGTATTTT CASSMPPGPGGADTQYF NA TRBJ2-3 TRBV7-9
TGTGCCAGTAGGGACGGGACAGGGCGGAATCTCTTGGTGAACACTGAAGCTTTCTTT CASRDGTGRNLLVNTEAFF TRBD1 TRBJ1-1 TRBV19
TGTGCCAGCTCACTGAGGGGAGGCGGTGCGGATTCACCCCTCCACTTT CASSLRGGGADSPLHF NA TRBJ1-6 TRBV18
TGCGCCAGCAGCTTGGAGGGGCTTGCTAACTATGGCTACACCTTC CASSLEGLANYGYTF NA TRBJ1-2 TRBV5-1
TGCGCCAGCAGCTTGGCTAGGTCTAGCGGGCGCTACGAGCAGTACTTC CASSLARSSGRYEQYF TRBD2 TRBJ2-7 TRBV5-1
TGTGCCAGCAGCTTAGAAAGGACTAGCGGGGGTGGTGAGCAGTACTTC CASSLERTSGGGEQYF TRBD2 TRBJ2-7 TRBV7-8
TGTGCCAGCAGCGTAGCTGGACTAGCGGAACAAGGTACGCAGTATTTT CASSVAGLAEQGTQYF TRBD2 TRBJ2-3 TRBV9
TGTGCCAGCAGTCTAGGGGGGGATCAGCCCCAGCATTTT CASSLGGDQPQHF NA TRBJ1-5 TRBV7-2
TGTGCCAGCACCCAGGAGGAGGTCACCGGGGAGCTGTTTTTT CASTQEEVTGELFF NA TRBJ2-2 TRBV13
TGTGCCAGCAGCCTTAGACAGGGGAACACCGGGGAGCTGTTTTTT CASSLRQGNTGELFF TRBD1 TRBJ2-2 TRBV7-9
TGTGCCAGCAGCCGGGAGGACAATGAGCAGTTCTTC CASSREDNEQFF TRBD2 TRBJ2-1 TRBV9
TGTGCCAGCAGCGTACAGGGGGCTGGAGATACGCAGTATTTT CASSVQGAGDTQYF TRBD1 TRBJ2-3 TRBV9
TGTGCCAGCGCGCCCCTCCCGGGCAGGGAAAGAGTAGGTGGCTACACCTTC CASAPLPGRERVGGYTF NA TRBJ1-2 TRBV9
TGTGCCAGCAGCGATCGGACACTTAATTCACCCCTCCACTTT CASSDRTLNSPLHF NA TRBJ1-6 TRBV6-1
TGCGCCAGCAGCCCGGGGACTAGCGACTACGAGCAGTACTTC CASSPGTSDYEQYF TRBD2 TRBJ2-7 TRBV5-1
TGTGCCAGCAGCCCTCCTTCCCCCACTGAAGCTTTCTTT CASSPPSPTEAFF NA TRBJ1-1 TRBV7-9
TGCGCCAGCAGCTTAGGGCAGGGTGCCACTAATGAAAAACTGTTTTTT CASSLGQGATNEKLFF NA TRBJ1-4 TRBV5-1
TGCGCCAGCAGCTTGGGGACTTCAGGAGATACGCAGTATTTT CASSLGTSGDTQYF NA TRBJ2-3 TRBV5-1
TGTGCCAGCGCCCGGGACAGGGATGAAAAACTGTTTTTT CASARDRDEKLFF TRBD1 TRBJ1-4 TRBV6-1
TGTGCCAGCAGCGCCTCCGAGGGCATCTCCTACGAGCAGTACTTC CASSASEGISYEQYF NA TRBJ2-7 TRBV28
TGTGCCAGCAGCGGGGGACTGCTCACAGATACGCAGTATTTT CASSGGLLTDTQYF NA TRBJ2-3 TRBV5-4
TGTGCCAGCAGCGGCAGATTACAGAGCACAGATACGCAGTATTTT CASSGRLQSTDTQYF NA TRBJ2-3 TRBV9
TGTGCCAGCAGCTTAGCTCCCTGGACTAGCTCGAGGGAAGAGACCCAGTACTTC CASSLAPWTSSREETQYF TRBD2 TRBJ2-5 TRBV11-3
TGTGCCAGCAGCCGACAGGCCCGAGGATCACCCCTCCACTTT CASSRQARGSPLHF NA TRBJ1-6 TRBV6-5
TGTGCCAGTAGTATGTACGGGGGCAATCAGCCCCAGCATTTT CASSMYGGNQPQHF NA TRBJ1-5 TRBV19
TGTGCCAGCAGCCGAATCTCAGGGGGCCAGATCTCCTACGAGCAGTACTTC CASSRISGGQISYEQYF TRBD1 TRBJ2-7 TRBV11-2
TGCGCCAGCAGCTTGGCCCCATTGACTAGCGGCTACGAGCAGTACTTC CASSLAPLTSGYEQYF TRBD2 TRBJ2-7 TRBV5-1
TGTGCCAGCAGCTTAGCGGTTCGGGAGACCCAGTACTTC CASSLAVRETQYF NA TRBJ2-5 TRBV11-1
TGTGCCTGGTCACTAGGGTTGATCCCCTACGAGCAGTACTTC CAWSLGLIPYEQYF NA TRBJ2-7 TRBV30
TGTGCCAGCAGTGAAATGCAGGGGGTGTTATACGAGCAGTACTTC CASSEMQGVLYEQYF TRBD1 TRBJ2-7 TRBV6-1
TGTGCCAGCAGCAGTTTAGCGGGGTTTAGCTCCTACAATGAGCAGTTCTTC CASSSLAGFSSYNEQFF TRBD2 TRBJ2-1 TRBV9
TGTGCCAGCAGCTTGGGATCCGGGACAGGGGTTTCGGGGGAGCTGTTTTTT CASSLGSGTGVSGELFF TRBD1 TRBJ2-2 TRBV5-6
TGTGCCTGGAGTTCGGGGGCCTACGAGCAGTACTTC CAWSSGAYEQYF NA TRBJ2-7 TRBV30
TGTGCCAGCATATCAGTGAGACAGGGGTTCTACGAGCAGTACTTC CASISVRQGFYEQYF TRBD1 TRBJ2-7 TRBV7-8
TGTGCCAGCAGCCAAGTCGGGACTAGCGGGAGAGAGCCTAACTCCTACGAGCAGTACTTC CASSQVGTSGREPNSYEQYF TRBD2 TRBJ2-7 TRBV14
TGCAGCGTGGGGGGGGGAAGGATTAGCGATGAATTTAGCAATCAGCCCCAGCATTTT CSVGGGRISDEFSNQPQHF NA TRBJ1-5 TRBV29-1
TGTGCCAGCAGTGGCGACAGGAGATTCTCCTACGAGCAGTACTTC CASSGDRRFSYEQYF NA TRBJ2-7 TRBV6-1
TGTGCCAGCAGCCCAGCGGGATTGGGTCGGAACACTGAAGCTTTCTTT CASSPAGLGRNTEAFF NA TRBJ1-1 TRBV9
TGTGCCAGCAGCCGAGGGCAGCGCAATGAGCAGTTCTTC CASSRGQRNEQFF NA TRBJ2-1 TRBV27
TGTGCCAGCAGCTACGACAGGGCCGACGAAGCTTTCTTT CASSYDRADEAFF TRBD1 TRBJ1-1 TRBV5-4
TGTGCCAGCAGTTATTCTGACCGGGACAGGGGTGAAGCTTTCTTT CASSYSDRDRGEAFF TRBD1 TRBJ1-1 TRBV6-6
TGTGCCAGCAGCTCCTACTGGAGCACCGGGGAGCTGTTTTTT CASSSYWSTGELFF NA TRBJ2-2 TRBV7-3
TGCGCCAGCAGCCAAGATCTAGCGGGCCCATACAATGAGCAGTTCTTC CASSQDLAGPYNEQFF TRBD2 TRBJ2-1 TRBV4-3
TGCGCCAGCAGCTCGGCACCGGGACTAGGTAACAATGAGCAGTTCTTC CASSSAPGLGNNEQFF TRBD2 TRBJ2-1 TRBV5-1
TGTGCCAGCAGCGTTGGCCCTTATAGCAATCAGCCCCAGCATTTT CASSVGPYSNQPQHF NA TRBJ1-5 TRBV9
TGTGCCAGCAGTTTAGGTGGACAGGGGGCATACGAGCAGTACTTC CASSLGGQGAYEQYF TRBD1 TRBJ2-7 TRBV28
TGTGCCAGCAGCTCGGGACAGCTACTTAATGAAAAACTGTTTTTT CASSSGQLLNEKLFF TRBD1 TRBJ1-4 TRBV5-4
TGTGCCAGCAGCTTGCGGCGGGGGGTTAGCACAGATACGCAGTATTTT CASSLRRGVSTDTQYF TRBD2 TRBJ2-3 TRBV5-4
TGCGCCAGCAGCTCCGAGACAGGGAGGTTAAATGGCTACACCTTC CASSSETGRLNGYTF TRBD1 TRBJ1-2 TRBV5-1
TGTGCCAGCAGTCTCTCCTTCGACGTGGAGACTGAAGCTTTCTTT CASSLSFDVETEAFF NA TRBJ1-1 TRBV28
TGTGCCAGCAGCTTGGGGGGGGGTCAGCCCCAGCATTTT CASSLGGGQPQHF NA TRBJ1-5 TRBV14
TGCGCCAGCAGCCCGCGGGGTGCAACTAATGAAAAACTGTTTTTT CASSPRGATNEKLFF NA TRBJ1-4 TRBV4-1
TGTGCCAGCAGCCCGGGACTAGCGGAGTACGAGCAGTACTTC CASSPGLAEYEQYF TRBD2 TRBJ2-7 TRBV7-8
TGTGCCAGCAGCCAAGCTGGGGGGGATAATTCACCCCTCCACTTT CASSQAGGDNSPLHF NA TRBJ1-6 TRBV4-2
TGTGCCAGCAAGGCTAGTTATGTGGAGACCCAGTACTTC CASKASYVETQYF NA TRBJ2-5 TRBV2
TGCGCCAGCAGTCCAGGAGGGCGCAATAACGCCCAGGGTGAGCAGTTCTTC CASSPGGRNNAQGEQFF NA TRBJ2-1 TRBV4-1